The sequence of this T cell receptor beta chain was determined in a study of CD8+CD57+ T cells in acquired aplastic anemia. Only patients with CD8+CD57+ cell expansion on flow cytometry were chosen for sequencing. The ends were cut back, 8 bases at V and 7 bases at J, with 18 bases in the middle. This CDR3 region has 15 residues. Genomic DNA provided the template from which TCR beta VDJ and CDR3 profiles were obtained. A single record per CDR3 protein comes from TCRdb applying MiXCR to the reads. The sample lists about 180,000 distinct CDR3 sequences, around 50% occurring once. V usage is TRBV12-3 or TRBV12-4 and J usage is TRBJ1-6; a possible D gene is TRBD1 (6 bases). Sequenced material: sorted CD4+, CD8+, or CD8+CD57+ T cells (not recorded which) from PBMCs. The TCR originated in a human donor with aplastic anemia. DNA of the CDR3: TGTGCCAGCGGAGGGGGTAAGGGGATCAATTCACCCCTCCACTTT. The encoded protein is CASGGGKGINSPLHF.